This note documents a single T cell receptor beta chain sequence. Method: immunoSEQ multiplex PCR; TCRdb's copy keeps in-frame clones and lacks some. Among around 120,000 clones listed, 70% to 90% were seen once. This entry comes from a study of T cell responses to AZD1222 COVID-19 vaccine. As for the study in general: Some second doses came at about 4 weeks and others at about 12 weeks; these were pooled.

This CDR3 has 13 amino acids. Per the germline V gene, CDR1 is SNHLY and CDR2 is FYNNEI. V lost 3 bases to trimming and J lost 7 bases, with 10 bases between them. Sequencing used peripheral blood, obtained on day 0 of AZD1222 vaccination. This clonotype was obtained from an adult in good health. V gene TRBV2 combines with J gene TRBJ1-5, with D unclear. The CDR3 is CASSDSQGQPQHF. CDR3 nucleotides: TGTGCCAGCAGTGATAGCCAAGGACAGCCCCAGCATTTT.